One and the same sample provided the 27 T cell receptor beta chains below, sequenced in a study of OX40 agonist ivuxolimab in advanced cancers. Generated by immunoSEQ multiplex PCR, the TCRdb table keeps only in-frame clones and is missing some. There are 95,000 to 100,000 clones in the sample; about 80% occur only once, and roughly 1.5% lies in the top ten. The sequenced sample was CD4+ or CD8+ T cells sorted from blood, obtained in a trial of the OX40 agonist ivuxolimab. The receptors come from an adult with an advanced solid tumor such as melanoma, head and neck, liver or kidney cancer.

This clone was seen only once. V gene TRBV15 combines with J gene TRBJ1-5; possible D gene TRBD1, 6 bases. The V end was cut by 2 bases, the J end by 2 bases, with 13 bases between. The CDR3 contains 16 residues. Germline loops: CDR1 LNHNV, CDR2 YYDKDF (reference sequence). CDR3: CATSRTTGRGNQPQHF. DNA of the CDR3: TGTGCCACCAGCAGAACCACAGGGAGAGGCAATCAGCCCCAGCATTTT.

The V gene is TRBV28, the J gene TRBJ1-2; 8 bases match TRBD1. CDR3 length: 15 residues. V lost 1 base to trimming and J lost 3 bases; unmatched junction nucleotides: 4. Germline V gives CDR1 MDHEN, CDR2 SYDVKM. CDR3: CASSLLDRAYYGYTF. For the CDR3, the DNA is TGTGCCAGCAGTTTATTGGACAGGGCCTACTATGGCTACACCTTC.

V gene TRBV15 combines with J gene TRBJ2-7, with D possibly TRBD2 on 6 matching bases. The germline CDR1 and CDR2 sequences are LNHNV and YYDKDF (reference sequence). The CDR3 is 16 residues long. Trimming took off 1 base at V and 0 bases at J, with 13 bases between the two ends. The CDR3 loop is CATSRAGVTSSYEQYF. Written as DNA, the CDR3 is TGTGCCACCAGCAGAGCGGGGGTGACATCCTCCTACGAGCAGTACTTC.

This chain connects TRBV6-5 to TRBJ2-7; D may be TRBD2 (6 bases). Germline CDR1 MNHEY, CDR2 SVGAGI. The CDR3 consists of 15 residues. V was cut by 8 bases and J by 0 bases, with 17 bases left in between. The CDR3 nucleotides read TGTGCCAGCGAACCTAGCGTCCATAACTCCTACGAGCAGTACTTC. It encodes CASEPSVHNSYEQYF.

This chain connects TRBV9 to TRBJ2-7; 9 nucleotides match TRBD2. CDR3 length: 16 amino acids. Germline trimming cut 0 bases from V and 2 bases from J; bases unmatched to any gene: 6. Germline-derived CDR1 and CDR2 are SGDLS and YYNGEE. CDR3: CASSVGGAGGTYEQYF. CDR3 bases: TGTGCCAGCAGCGTAGGAGGAGCGGGAGGAACCTACGAGCAGTACTTC.

This sequence joins TRBV9 and TRBJ2-1; 16 bases align to TRBD2. Trimming removed 4 bases from V and 2 bases from J; junction bases left unmatched: 3. Germline V CDR1 and CDR2: SGDLS, YYNGEE. There are 17 residues in the CDR3. The CDR3 nucleotides read TGTGCCAGCAGCCCAGGGACTAGCGGGGGGGCCTACAATGAGCAGTTCTTC. Its protein is CASSPGTSGGAYNEQFF.

The chain combines TRBV10-1 with TRBJ1-5; D is unclear. V was shortened by 0 bases and J by 10 bases, with 7 bases between the two germline ends. Germline CDR1 is WNHNN and CDR2 is SYGVQD (reference sequence). This CDR3 has 12 amino acids. The CDR3 DNA follows: TGCGCCAGCAGTGAGTCTGGGAAACCCCAGCATTTT. Translating gives CASSESGKPQHF.

The chain uses TRBV28 and TRBJ1-6; D gene ambiguous. Germline lookup yields CDR1 MDHEN and CDR2 SYDVKM. The length of the CDR3 is 14 residues. Trimming took off 6 bases at V and 9 bases at J, with 15 bases between the two ends. For the CDR3, the DNA is TGTGCCAGCAGGATGACATTTATTGGTTCACCCCTCCACTTT. It codes for CASRMTFIGSPLHF.

This CDR3 reads CASSQFVNEKLFF. As DNA, the CDR3 is TGTGCCAGCTCCCAATTCGTTAATGAAAAACTGTTTTTT. The chain employs TRBV18 and TRBJ1-4; D is undetermined. CDR1 is KGHSH, CDR2 LQKENI, per germline. The CDR3 is 13 residues long. V gave up 6 bases and J gave up 4 bases, with 9 bases separating them.

V and J are TRBV18 and TRBJ2-4, with D unresolved. Germline CDR1 and CDR2: KGHSH and LQKENI. Trimming took off 3 bases at V and 0 bases at J, with 18 bases between the two ends. This CDR3 is built from 18 residues. As DNA, the CDR3 is TGTGCCAGCTCACCCCTGTCCCCCCTAAGACAAGCCAAAAACATTCAGTACTTC. It encodes CASSPLSPLRQAKNIQYF.

V usage is TRBV5-1 and J usage is TRBJ1-4; TRBD1 aligns across 7 bases. This CDR3 contains 15 residues. Per germline, CDR1 SGHRS and CDR2 YFSETQ. The V segment lost 0 bases and the J segment 5 bases; nucleotides outside the gene matches: 4. The CDR3 reads CASSLGWDSNEKLFF. CDR3 bases: TGCGCCAGCAGCTTGGGGTGGGACAGCAATGAAAAACTGTTTTTT.

The rearrangement links TRBV4-1 to TRBJ1-5; no reliable D call. The CDR3 contains 14 residues. The germline V and J ends were trimmed by 7 bases and 4 bases, with 14 bases remaining between them. Germline V gene sequence: CDR1 MGHRA, CDR2 YSYEKL. The chain's CDR3 is CASTDVPLNQPQHF. CDR3 DNA sequence: TGCGCCAGCACGGATGTCCCACTAAATCAGCCCCAGCATTTT.

The chain carries TRBV11-2 and TRBJ2-1; no definite D call. Trimming stripped 1 base from V and 6 bases from J, with 10 bases between. The CDR3 consists of 14 residues. CDR1 and CDR2 from the germline V gene are SGHAT and FQNNGV. CDR3 nucleotides: TGTGCCAGCAGCTTAGCCTCCTTCGGCAATGAGCAGTTCTTC. Amino acid sequence: CASSLASFGNEQFF.

The J gene is TRBJ2-7, the V gene TRBV27, with TRBD1 identical over 8 bases. Germline V gene lookup returns CDR1 MNHEY and CDR2 SMNVEV (reference sequence). Trimming removed 2 bases from V and 2 bases from J; junction bases left unmatched: 5. The CDR3 covers 15 residues. CDR3 nucleotide sequence: TGTGCCAGCAGTTTAGGGACAGGAGAACCCTACGAGCAGTACTTC. Translation gives CASSLGTGEPYEQYF.

The chain recombines TRBV5-1 with TRBJ2-2, with unresolved D. V was shortened by 0 bases and J by 4 bases, with 7 bases between the two germline ends. This CDR3 has 14 residues. CDR1 is SGHRS, CDR2 YFSETQ, per germline. This CDR3 is CASSLAHPTGELFF. The DNA for the CDR3 is TGCGCCAGCAGCTTGGCACATCCCACCGGGGAGCTGTTTTTT.

The chain joins TRBV13 to TRBJ1-2; D remains ambiguous. CDR1 and CDR2 (germline): PRHDT, FYEKMQ (reference sequence). The V and J ends lost 5 bases and 8 bases respectively, with 9 bases between them. The CDR3 is 11 residues long. The CDR3 bases are TGTGCCAGCAGCCGGTATGAAGGCTACACCTTC. It yields the protein CASSRYEGYTF.

This chain joins TRBV11-3 and TRBJ2-7; D uncertain. Per germline, CDR1 SGHNT and CDR2 YENEEA. With 0 bases removed from V and 3 bases from J, the gap between germline ends came to 18 bases. This CDR3 comprises 17 residues. In nucleotides, the CDR3 is TGTGCCAGCAGCTTAGAGGTAGAAACCCCCCGCTGCTACGAGCAGTACTTC. This codes for CASSLEVETPRCYEQYF. Using reference TRBV11-3 and TRBJ2-7 for the parts outside the CDR3, the full variable domain is EAGVVQSPRYKIIEKKQPVAFWCNPISGHNTLYWYLQNLGQGPELLIRYENEEAVDDSQLPKDRFSAERLKGVDSTLKIQPAELGDSAVYLCASSLEVETPRCYEQYFGPGTRLTVT.

The chain carries TRBV5-4 and TRBJ1-2; D is possibly TRBD1 (5 bases). V shed 8 bases and J shed 6 bases, with 20 bases lying between them. The germline V gene encodes CDR1 SGHNT and CDR2 YYREEE (reference sequence). The CDR3 loop spans 14 amino acids. The CDR3 coding sequence is TGTGCCAGAAAGCTTGGTTTAGGGGCCCATGGCTACACCTTC. Translated, it gives CARKLGLGAHGYTF. The full variable domain, its missing parts supplied by reference TRBV5-4 and TRBJ1-2, is ETGVTQSPTHLIKTRGQQVTLRCSSQSGHNTVSWYQQALGQGPQFIFQYYREEENGRGNFPPRFSGLQFPNYSSELNVNALELDDSALYLCARKLGLGAHGYTFGSGTRLTVV.

V gene TRBV11-3 combines with J gene TRBJ2-3; maybe TRBD1 (5 bases). Germline V CDR1 and CDR2: SGHNT, YENEEA. The CDR3 runs 12 residues. The V gene lost 5 bases and the J gene lost 5 bases, with 8 bases spanning the gap. CDR3 in amino acids: CASSVGVDTQYF. Written as DNA, the CDR3 is TGTGCCAGCAGCGTAGGGGTAGATACGCAGTATTTT.

V gene TRBV18 combines with J gene TRBJ1-2; no clear D gene. The CDR3 has 14 amino acids. CDR1 KGHSH and CDR2 LQKENI come from the germline V gene. The V end lost 0 bases, the J end lost 4 bases, and 9 bases lay between the germline ends. The CDR3 coding sequence is TGTGCCAGCTCACCACCAGGGATTATCTATGGCTACACCTTC. Encoded protein: CASSPPGIIYGYTF. Full variable domain (rest looked up from reference TRBV18 and TRBJ1-2): NAGVMQNPRHLVRRRGQEARLRCSPMKGHSHVYWYRQLPEEGLKFMVYLQKENIIDESGMPKERFSAEFPKEGPSILRIQQVVRGDSAAYFCASSPPGIIYGYTFGSGTRLTVV.

The CDR3 sequence is CASSPKRGTEAFF. CDR3 DNA: TGCGCCAGCAGCCCAAAAAGGGGGACTGAAGCTTTCTTT. This chain uses TRBV4-3 with TRBJ1-1; possible D gene TRBD1, 6 bases. Germline CDR1 reads LGHNA; CDR2 reads YSLEER. This CDR3 is built from 13 residues. Trimming left V 4 bases short and J 5 bases short, with 11 bases between.

V usage is TRBV5-1 and J usage is TRBJ2-1, with 7 nucleotides matching TRBD2. This CDR3 has 15 amino acids. Germline CDR1 reads SGHRS; CDR2 reads YFSETQ. J was trimmed by 4 bases and V by 0 bases; bases with no gene match: 4. CDR3 DNA: TGCGCCAGCAGCTTGGGGGGGGAGGGATACAATGAGCAGTTCTTC. Translating it yields CASSLGGEGYNEQFF.

The V gene is TRBV15, the J gene TRBJ2-5, with D possibly matching TRBD1 (7 bases). The J call may be mistaken, given a closer DNA end match to TRBJ2-7. CDR1 and CDR2 (germline): LNHNV, YYDKDF (reference sequence). The CDR3 consists of 13 residues. Here the CDR3 DNA reads TGTGCCACCAGCAGGGGCGGGACAGACGAGCAGTACTTC. Its translation: CATSRGGTDEQYF.

The chain carries TRBV28 and TRBJ1-5; D is ambiguous. V was trimmed by 6 bases and J by 0 bases, leaving 6 bases between them. From germline, CDR1 is MDHEN and CDR2 SYDVKM. The CDR3 covers 13 residues. Written as DNA, the CDR3 is TGTGCCAGCAGGTCGGTTAGCAATCAGCCCCAGCATTTT. Translation gives CASRSVSNQPQHF. The whole variable domain, filled in from reference TRBV28 and TRBJ1-5, reads DVKVTQSSRYLVKRTGEKVFLECVQDMDHENMFWYRQDPGLGLRLIYFSYDVKMKEKGDIPEGYSVSREKKERFSLILESASTNQTSMYLCASRSVSNQPQHFGDGTRLSIL.

This chain uses TRBV4-3 with TRBJ2-2; tentatively, D is TRBD1 (6 bases). The CDR3 totals 17 residues. Germline CDR1 and CDR2: LGHNA and YSLEER. V lost 1 base to trimming and J lost 4 bases, with 16 bases between them. Here the CDR3 reads CASSQAFSQGRTGELFF. CDR3 sequence (DNA): TGCGCCAGCAGCCAAGCTTTTTCACAGGGTCGCACCGGGGAGCTGTTTTTT.

This chain joins TRBV19 and TRBJ1-1, with 12 positions matching TRBD1. CDR1 is LNHDA, CDR2 SQIVND, per germline (reference sequence). The CDR3 extends over 15 amino acids. V lost 7 bases, J lost 6 bases, and 9 bases stayed unmatched. Here the CDR3 DNA reads TGTGCCAGTATCAATACCGGGACAGGGGGCCCTGAAGCTTTCTTT. It is translated as CASINTGTGGPEAFF.

The chain has TRBV7-9 and TRBJ2-1; TRBD1 aligns across 9 bases. Germline CDR1 is SEHNR and CDR2 is FQNEAQ (reference sequence). This CDR3 is 16 amino acids long. Trimming took 5 bases from V and 6 from J; bases not matched to a gene: 11. The CDR3 here is CASSIPTGGDRNEQFF. DNA of the CDR3: TGTGCCAGCAGCATACCGACAGGGGGAGATCGCAATGAGCAGTTCTTC.